Detailed here is one TCR beta chain. Antigen: not known. The entry originates in a study of shared clonotypes between healthy human individuals. Overall study findings and caveats: It was expected that sequencing depth would affect clonotype sharing among donors. Relative to clonotypes present in all four donors, those not shared had lower generation probabilities. Compared with memory subsets, naive subsets generally had larger estimated richness.

Researchers ran the assay at a deep level. Data came from immunoSEQ multiplex PCR; TCRdb stores just in-frame clones and leaves some out. Among roughly 700,000 clones listed, over 65% were seen once. Germline values: CDR1 MDHEN, CDR2 SYDVKM. CDR3 length: 14 residues. V was trimmed by 10 bases and J by 5 bases, leaving 17 bases between them. The sample consisted of memory CD4+ T cells sorted from blood. Subset noted: CD45RA-negative fraction. This clonotype was obtained from a woman in her twenties or thirties in good health. V and J are TRBV28 and TRBJ1-4; D ambiguous. The CDR3 nucleotides read TGTGCCACCCTGAAAAGGCCTGGGAATGAAAAACTGTTTTTT. This gives the protein CATLKRPGNEKLFF.